This TCR beta chain was sequenced during a study of cytomegalovirus exposure and HLA in healthy donors. Overall study: Unique TCRs numbering some 80 million, obtained from HLA-typed donors, made up an early data release.

Vbeta (60) and Jbeta (13) primers were used in the PCR. Method: immunoSEQ multiplex PCR; TCRdb's copy keeps in-frame clones and lacks some. The repertoire includes some 180,000 clones, more than 70% of them detected once, and 1.3% to 1.5% sits in the top ten. This clone showed up just a few times. Trimming at V came to 0 bases and at J to 11 bases, leaving 11 bases not matched to a gene. Germline loops: CDR1 SGHDT, CDR2 YYEEEE. This CDR3 is built from 15 residues. This chain joins TRBV5-6 and TRBJ1-2, with 9 bases matching TRBD1. Sequencing was done on a sample of PBMCs. The sequence was collected from a girl aged 10 to 17 in good health and CMV-seropositive. The CDR3 DNA reads TGTGCCAGCAGCTTGGAGACAGGGGGGGCGGATGAATACACCTTC. Its protein is CASSLETGGADEYTF.